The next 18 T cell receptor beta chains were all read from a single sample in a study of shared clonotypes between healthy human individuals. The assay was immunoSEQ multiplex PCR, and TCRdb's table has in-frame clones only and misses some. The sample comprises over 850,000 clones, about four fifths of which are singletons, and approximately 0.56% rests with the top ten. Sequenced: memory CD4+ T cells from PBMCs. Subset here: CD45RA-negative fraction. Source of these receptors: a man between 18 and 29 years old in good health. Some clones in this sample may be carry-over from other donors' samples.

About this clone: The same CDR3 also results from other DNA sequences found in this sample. The CDR3 region has the DNA TGCGCCAGCAGCCCAAGGACAGGTCCATCCTACGAGCAGTACTTC. This codes for CASSPRTGPSYEQYF. This chain connects TRBV5-1 to TRBJ2-7, with 7 bases fitting TRBD1. The V gene's germline CDR1 is SGHRS and CDR2 YFSETQ. This CDR3 spans 15 amino acids. With 4 bases clipped from V and 1 base from J, the junction kept 8 bases outside the gene matches. Filled out from reference TRBV5-1 and TRBJ2-7, the complete variable domain reads KAGVTQTPRYLIKTRGQQVTLSCSPISGHRSVSWYQQTPGQGLQFLFEYFSETQRNKGNFPGRFSGRQFSNSRSEMNVSTLELGDSALYLCASSPRTGPSYEQYFGPGTRLTVT.

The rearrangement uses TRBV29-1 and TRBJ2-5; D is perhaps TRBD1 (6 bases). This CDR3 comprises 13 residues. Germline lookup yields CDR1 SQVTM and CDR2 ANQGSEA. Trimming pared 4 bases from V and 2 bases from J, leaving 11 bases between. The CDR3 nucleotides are TGCAGCGTTGCACGACAGGCGCAAGAGACCCAGTACTTC. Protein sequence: CSVARQAQETQYF.

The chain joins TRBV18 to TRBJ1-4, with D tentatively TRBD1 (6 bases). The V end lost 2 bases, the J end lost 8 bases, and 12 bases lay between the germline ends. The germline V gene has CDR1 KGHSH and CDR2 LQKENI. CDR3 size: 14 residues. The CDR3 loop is CASSPERTEEKLFF. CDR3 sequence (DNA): TGTGCCAGCTCACCAGAACGGACAGAGGAAAAACTGTTTTTT.

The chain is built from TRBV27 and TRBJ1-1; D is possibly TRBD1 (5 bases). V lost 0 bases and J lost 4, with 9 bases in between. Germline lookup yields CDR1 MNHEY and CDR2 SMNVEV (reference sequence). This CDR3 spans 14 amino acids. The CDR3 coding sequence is TGTGCCAGCAGTTTATCGCGGGGGAGCACTGAAGCTTTCTTT. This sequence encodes CASSLSRGSTEAFF.

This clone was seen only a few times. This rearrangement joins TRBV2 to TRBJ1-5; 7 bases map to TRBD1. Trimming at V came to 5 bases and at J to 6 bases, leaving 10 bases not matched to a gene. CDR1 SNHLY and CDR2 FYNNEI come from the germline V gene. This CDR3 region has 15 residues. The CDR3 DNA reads TGTGCCAGCAGTCCCGGGGGGAGGGGGCCTCAGCCCCAGCATTTT. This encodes CASSPGGRGPQPQHF.

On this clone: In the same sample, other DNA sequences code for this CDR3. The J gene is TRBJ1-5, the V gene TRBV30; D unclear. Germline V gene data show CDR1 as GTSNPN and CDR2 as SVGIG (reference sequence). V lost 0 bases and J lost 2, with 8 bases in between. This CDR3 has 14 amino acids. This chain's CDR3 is CAWSVGGGNQPQHF. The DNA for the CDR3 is TGTGCCTGGAGTGTAGGCGGCGGCAATCAGCCCCAGCATTTT.

CDR3 nucleotides: TGTGCCAGCAGCACCCAGACAGGGAGGGAGCAGTACTTC. Translating it yields CASSTQTGREQYF. The chain carries TRBV7-2 and TRBJ2-7; D is possibly TRBD1 (7 bases). The CDR3 is made up of 13 amino acids. Between the trimmed V and J ends, which lost 5 bases and 7 bases, there was a span of 15 bases. Germline CDR1 and CDR2: SGHTA and FQGNSA.

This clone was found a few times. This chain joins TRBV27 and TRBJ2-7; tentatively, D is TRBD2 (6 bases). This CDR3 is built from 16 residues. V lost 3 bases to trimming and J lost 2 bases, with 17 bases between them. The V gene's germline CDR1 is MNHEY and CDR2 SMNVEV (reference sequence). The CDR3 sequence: CASSFRLANHAYEQYF. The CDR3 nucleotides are TGTGCCAGCAGTTTTAGGCTAGCGAACCACGCCTACGAGCAGTACTTC.

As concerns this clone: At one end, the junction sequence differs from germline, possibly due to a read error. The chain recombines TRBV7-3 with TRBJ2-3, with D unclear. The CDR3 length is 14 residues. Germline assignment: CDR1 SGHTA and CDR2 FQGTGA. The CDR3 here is CATSWGGSTDTQYF. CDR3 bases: TGTGCCACCAGCTGGGGTGGGAGCACAGATACGCAGTATTTT.

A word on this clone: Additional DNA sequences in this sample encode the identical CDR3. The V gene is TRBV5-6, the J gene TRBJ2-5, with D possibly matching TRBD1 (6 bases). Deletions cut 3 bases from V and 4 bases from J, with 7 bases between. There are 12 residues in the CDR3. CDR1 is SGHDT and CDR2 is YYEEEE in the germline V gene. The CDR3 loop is CASSWGRETQYF. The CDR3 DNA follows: TGTGCCAGCAGCTGGGGGCGAGAGACCCAGTACTTC.

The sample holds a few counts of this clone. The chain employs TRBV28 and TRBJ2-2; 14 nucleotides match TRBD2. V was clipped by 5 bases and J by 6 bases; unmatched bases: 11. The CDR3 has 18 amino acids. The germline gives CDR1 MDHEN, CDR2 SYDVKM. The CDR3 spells CASSPIGLAGGRAGELFF. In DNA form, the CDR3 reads TGTGCCAGCAGTCCAATCGGACTAGCGGGAGGAAGAGCCGGGGAGCTGTTTTTT.

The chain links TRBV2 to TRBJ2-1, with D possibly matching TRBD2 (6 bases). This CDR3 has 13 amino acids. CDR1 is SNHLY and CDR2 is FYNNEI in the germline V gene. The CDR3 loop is CAIPRDQYNEQFF. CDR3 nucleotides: TGTGCTATACCGCGGGACCAATACAATGAGCAGTTCTTC.

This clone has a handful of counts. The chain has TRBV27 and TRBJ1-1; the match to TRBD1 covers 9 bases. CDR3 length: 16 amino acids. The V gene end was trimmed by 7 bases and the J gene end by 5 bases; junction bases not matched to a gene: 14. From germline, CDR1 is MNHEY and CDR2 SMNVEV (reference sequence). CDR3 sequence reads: CASNGGTGLAGTEAFF. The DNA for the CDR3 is TGTGCCAGCAACGGCGGGACAGGGTTGGCGGGGACTGAAGCTTTCTTT.

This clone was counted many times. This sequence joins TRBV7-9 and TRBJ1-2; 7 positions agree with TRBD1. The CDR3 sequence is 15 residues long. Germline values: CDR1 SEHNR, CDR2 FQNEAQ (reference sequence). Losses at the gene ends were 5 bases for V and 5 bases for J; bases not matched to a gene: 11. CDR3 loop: CASSPGGATDYGYTF. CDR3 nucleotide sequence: TGTGCCAGCAGCCCAGGGGGGGCTACTGATTATGGCTACACCTTC.

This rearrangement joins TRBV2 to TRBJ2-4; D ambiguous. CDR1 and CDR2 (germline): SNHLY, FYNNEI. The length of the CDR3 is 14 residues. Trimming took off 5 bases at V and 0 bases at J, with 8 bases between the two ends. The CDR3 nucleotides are TGTGCCAGCAGTCTCCCTTTAGCCAAAAACATTCAGTACTTC. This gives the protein CASSLPLAKNIQYF.

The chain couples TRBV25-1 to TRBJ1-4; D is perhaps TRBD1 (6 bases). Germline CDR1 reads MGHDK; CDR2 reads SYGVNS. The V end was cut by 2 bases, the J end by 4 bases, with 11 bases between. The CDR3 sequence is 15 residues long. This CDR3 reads CASSESRTVNEKLFF. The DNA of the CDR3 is TGTGCCAGCAGTGAAAGTAGGACAGTTAATGAAAAACTGTTTTTT. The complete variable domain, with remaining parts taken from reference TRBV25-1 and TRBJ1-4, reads EADIYQTPRYLVIGTGKKITLECSQTMGHDKMYWYQQDPGMELHLIHYSYGVNSTEKGDLSSESTVSRIRTEHFPLTLESARPSHTSQYLCASSESRTVNEKLFFGSGTQLSVL.

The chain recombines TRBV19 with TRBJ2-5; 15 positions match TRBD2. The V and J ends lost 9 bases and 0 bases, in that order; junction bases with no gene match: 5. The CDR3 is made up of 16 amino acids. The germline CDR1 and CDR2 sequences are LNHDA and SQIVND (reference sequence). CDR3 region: CASGLAGGGYQETQYF. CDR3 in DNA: TGTGCCAGCGGACTAGCGGGAGGGGGTTACCAAGAGACCCAGTACTTC.

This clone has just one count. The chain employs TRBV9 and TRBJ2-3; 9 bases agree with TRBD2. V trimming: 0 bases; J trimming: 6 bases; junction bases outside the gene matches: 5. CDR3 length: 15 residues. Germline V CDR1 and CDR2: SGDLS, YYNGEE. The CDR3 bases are TGTGCCAGCAGCGTAGTAGCGGGAGTCCGGGATACGCAGTATTTT. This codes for CASSVVAGVRDTQYF.